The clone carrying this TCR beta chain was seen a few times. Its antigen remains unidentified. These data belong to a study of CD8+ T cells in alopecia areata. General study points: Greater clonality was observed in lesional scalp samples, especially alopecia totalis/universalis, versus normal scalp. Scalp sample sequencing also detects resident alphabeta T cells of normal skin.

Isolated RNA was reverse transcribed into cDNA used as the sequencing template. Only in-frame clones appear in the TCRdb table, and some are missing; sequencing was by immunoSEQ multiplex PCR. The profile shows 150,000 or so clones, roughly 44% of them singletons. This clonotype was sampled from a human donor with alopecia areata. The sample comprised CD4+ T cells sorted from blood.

In DNA form, the CDR3 reads TGCGCCAGCAGGCCGGGACAGGGGACCGCTGAAGCTTTCTTT. Its protein product is CASRPGQGTAEAFF. J is TRBJ1-1 and V is TRBV10-1; TRBD1 agrees at 10 bases. The CDR3 has 14 residues. Looked up from germline, CDR1 is WNHNN and CDR2 is SYGVQD (reference sequence). The V gene end was trimmed by 6 bases and the J gene end by 6 bases; junction bases not matched to a gene: 7.